This is a list of T cell receptor beta chains from one sample in a study of CD8 T cells in ankylosing spondylitis. From the 5' RACE reads, TCRdb called clonotypes with MiXCR, one entry per CDR3 protein. The sample holds approximately 45,000 distinct CDR3 sequences, roughly 9.6% seen once. The specimen was blood, either unsorted or a sorted T cell fraction (not recorded which). The receptors originated from a male donor with ankylosing spondylitis or in good health (not recorded which). Each CDR3 is given with its conserved first and last residue. D genes are given only for firm matches.

v_call: TRBV5-1
d_call: TRBD1
j_call: TRBJ2-3
cdr3_length: 15
cdr3_aa: CASGLDRGSTDTQYF

v_call: TRBV10-3
d_call: NA
j_call: TRBJ1-3
cdr3_length: 17
cdr3_aa: CAISAPGSPASGNTIYF

v_call: TRBV20-1
d_call: TRBD1
j_call: TRBJ1-5
cdr3_length: 16
cdr3_aa: CSARDGTVYSNQPQHF

v_call: TRBV5-4
d_call: NA
j_call: TRBJ1-2
cdr3_length: 17
cdr3_aa: CASSLGPGQLANYGYTF

v_call: TRBV5-1
d_call: TRBD2
j_call: TRBJ2-1
cdr3_length: 17
cdr3_aa: CASSGRTSGFSYNEQFF

v_call: TRBV3-1
d_call: NA
j_call: TRBJ1-4
cdr3_length: 15
cdr3_aa: CASSQMSAGGEKLFF

v_call: TRBV19
d_call: TRBD1
j_call: TRBJ2-2
cdr3_length: 17
cdr3_aa: CASKNRDRGGNTGELFF

v_call: TRBV7-6
d_call: TRBD2
j_call: TRBJ2-1
cdr3_length: 17
cdr3_aa: CASSPAAAGGSYNEQFF

v_call: TRBV12-3/TRBV12-4
d_call: TRBD1
j_call: TRBJ2-1
cdr3_length: 15
cdr3_aa: CASRSTGTGYNEQFF

v_call: TRBV20-1
d_call: NA
j_call: TRBJ2-5
cdr3_length: 14
cdr3_aa: CSALSDRDHETQYF

v_call: TRBV6-5
d_call: NA
j_call: TRBJ1-5
cdr3_length: 12
cdr3_aa: CASGGRNQPQHF

v_call: TRBV18
d_call: NA
j_call: TRBJ2-2
cdr3_length: 13
cdr3_aa: CASSPPVTGELFF

v_call: TRBV7-9
d_call: NA
j_call: TRBJ1-2
cdr3_length: 15
cdr3_aa: CASSLTLGQSYGYTF

v_call: TRBV28
d_call: NA
j_call: TRBJ2-1
cdr3_length: 12
cdr3_aa: CASSTDPNEQFF

v_call: TRBV28
d_call: NA
j_call: TRBJ2-1
cdr3_length: 12
cdr3_aa: CASSLNKARQFF

v_call: TRBV12-3/TRBV12-4
d_call: TRBD1
j_call: TRBJ1-1
cdr3_length: 14
cdr3_aa: CASSLQGARTEAFF

v_call: TRBV19
d_call: NA
j_call: TRBJ1-3
cdr3_length: 15
cdr3_aa: CASSIARGSGNTIYF

v_call: TRBV12-3/TRBV12-4
d_call: NA
j_call: TRBJ1-1
cdr3_length: 15
cdr3_aa: CASSFYRVVNTEAFF

v_call: TRBV12-3/TRBV12-4
d_call: NA
j_call: TRBJ1-1
cdr3_length: 13
cdr3_aa: CASSLAQDAEAFF

v_call: TRBV7-2
d_call: NA
j_call: TRBJ1-1
cdr3_length: 13
cdr3_aa: CASSSQGRGEAFF

v_call: TRBV2
d_call: TRBD2
j_call: TRBJ2-1
cdr3_length: 15
cdr3_aa: CASTRGLAGGLEQFF

v_call: TRBV18
d_call: TRBD1
j_call: TRBJ1-2
cdr3_length: 16
cdr3_aa: CASSPQGTGGNYGYTF

v_call: TRBV20-1
d_call: TRBD2
j_call: TRBJ2-1
cdr3_length: 19
cdr3_aa: CSASTWAGGPSSRDFEQFF

v_call: TRBV5-1
d_call: TRBD2
j_call: TRBJ2-5
cdr3_length: 15
cdr3_aa: CASSPGTRLGETQYF

v_call: TRBV6-1
d_call: NA
j_call: TRBJ2-2
cdr3_length: 15
cdr3_aa: CASSPPGDNTGELFF

v_call: TRBV7-2
d_call: NA
j_call: TRBJ1-4
cdr3_length: 13
cdr3_aa: CASSWDGYEKLFF

v_call: TRBV7-2
d_call: NA
j_call: TRBJ2-6
cdr3_length: 14
cdr3_aa: CASSWNSGANVLTF

v_call: TRBV5-1
d_call: TRBD1
j_call: TRBJ2-3
cdr3_length: 16
cdr3_aa: CASSRGQTGTPDTQYF

v_call: TRBV18
d_call: NA
j_call: TRBJ1-1
cdr3_length: 12
cdr3_aa: CASSSGAPEAFF

v_call: TRBV6-5
d_call: NA
j_call: TRBJ2-3
cdr3_length: 16
cdr3_aa: CASSYAPPEDTDTQYF

v_call: TRBV29-1
d_call: NA
j_call: TRBJ1-2
cdr3_length: 14
cdr3_aa: CSVEASAASYGYTF

v_call: TRBV29-1
d_call: NA
j_call: TRBJ1-1
cdr3_length: 11
cdr3_aa: CSVDENTEAFF

v_call: TRBV5-1
d_call: TRBD1
j_call: TRBJ2-4
cdr3_length: 14
cdr3_aa: CASSFGTGLNIQYF

v_call: TRBV5-1
d_call: TRBD1
j_call: TRBJ2-2
cdr3_length: 15
cdr3_aa: CASSMGQANTGELFF

v_call: TRBV5-1
d_call: NA
j_call: TRBJ1-5
cdr3_length: 12
cdr3_aa: CASGDSNQPQHF

v_call: TRBV7-2
d_call: NA
j_call: TRBJ2-1
cdr3_length: 15
cdr3_aa: CASSLDLRLHNEQFF

v_call: TRBV7-8
d_call: NA
j_call: TRBJ1-1
cdr3_length: 17
cdr3_aa: CASSSPEGPYMNTEAFF

v_call: TRBV6-5
d_call: NA
j_call: TRBJ1-2
cdr3_length: 15
cdr3_aa: CASSSPTGTNYGYTF

v_call: TRBV29-1
d_call: NA
j_call: TRBJ1-1
cdr3_length: 13
cdr3_aa: CSVVGGENTEAFF

v_call: TRBV20-1
d_call: NA
j_call: TRBJ1-5
cdr3_length: 13
cdr3_aa: CSARGGGHQPQHF

v_call: TRBV12-3/TRBV12-4
d_call: NA
j_call: TRBJ2-3
cdr3_length: 14
cdr3_aa: CASSSRRASDTQYF

v_call: TRBV28
d_call: NA
j_call: TRBJ1-5
cdr3_length: 14
cdr3_aa: CASSLLVSNQPQHF

v_call: TRBV2
d_call: NA
j_call: TRBJ2-5
cdr3_length: 12
cdr3_aa: CASTHPGETQYF

v_call: TRBV5-1
d_call: NA
j_call: TRBJ2-2
cdr3_length: 14
cdr3_aa: CASSLDVRTGELFF

v_call: TRBV12-3/TRBV12-4
d_call: NA
j_call: TRBJ2-2
cdr3_length: 14
cdr3_aa: CASRNREQTGELFF

v_call: TRBV2
d_call: NA
j_call: TRBJ1-5
cdr3_length: 15
cdr3_aa: CASSDARGRGQPQHF

v_call: TRBV2
d_call: NA
j_call: TRBJ2-3
cdr3_length: 14
cdr3_aa: CASRRGGPTDTQYF

v_call: TRBV20-1
d_call: NA
j_call: TRBJ1-2
cdr3_length: 13
cdr3_aa: CSARDASNYGYTF